The clone carrying this TCR beta chain was counted a few times. Unique molecular identifiers tagged the TCRbeta library. A single record per CDR3 protein comes from TCRdb applying MiXCR to the PCR reads. The table has 450,000 to 550,000 distinct CDR3 sequences, approximately 10% seen once. The sample comes from a study of T-cell reconstitution after alpha-beta-depleted transplantation in children. CDR1 SGHVS and CDR2 FQNEAQ come from the germline V gene. The CDR3 has 14 residues. The V and J ends lost 5 bases and 7 bases respectively, with 14 bases between them. The chain employs TRBV7-8 and TRBJ1-4; D call uncertain. The sample was PBMCs, mostly from graft donor cells, taken 180 days after TCRalphabeta/CD19-depleted stem cell transplant. This TCR was recovered from a female patient aged 2-10 years who had a stem cell transplant for aplastic anemia, so the T cells may come from the graft donor. The CDR3 sequence is CASSPDGSGEKLFF. CDR3 DNA: TGTGCCAGCAGCCCAGACGGGTCGGGTGAAAAACTGTTTTTT.